This T cell receptor (beta chain) was sequenced in a study of beta chain features in type 1 diabetes. Study-wide points: Among all four CD4+ subsets, Type 1 diabetes patients had TCRB CDR3s that were moderately but significantly shorter.

Deletions cut 6 bases from V and 3 bases from J, with 15 bases between. This CDR3 comprises 14 residues. The germline CDR1 and CDR2 sequences are SGHAT and FQNNGV. A word on this clone: Its antigen remains unidentified.

Expressed TCRB transcripts were sequenced, since all the RNA that had been isolated was reverse transcribed. Sequencing used immunoSEQ multiplex PCR; TCRdb keeps in-frame clones, though not all of them. The data contain 150,000 to 200,000 clones, almost 65% of them singletons. The clonotype comes from a man aged 25 to 45 with type 1 diabetes. The rearrangement links TRBV11-2 to TRBJ2-7; D is uncertain. Sequencing was carried out using naive CD4+ T cells from blood. CDR3 DNA: TGTGCCAGCAGTTCTCCAGGCTACCTCTACGAGCAGTACTTC. Amino acid sequence: CASSSPGYLYEQYF.